Listed below are T cell receptor beta chains from one sample, sequenced in a study of T cells in Graves' hyperthyroidism and ophthalmopathy. TCRdb re-called the multiplex PCR reads with MiXCR, one entry per CDR3 protein. The data show a few hundred thousand distinct CDR3 sequences, with about a sixth seen just once and 6.5% to 8% held by the top ten. The sample was blood. These receptors all come from a woman in her 30s with Graves' hyperthyroidism. Both conserved end residues are part of each CDR3. The D gene is left open where the match is weak. Size values are once, few and many counts, or a class for expanded clones, and some rows have none.

D gene | clone size | J gene | V gene | CDR3 protein | CDR3 DNA
. | . | TRBJ2-6 | TRBV20-1 | CSADSGRYSGANVLTF | TGCAGTGCCGACTCTGGACGTTACTCTGGGGCCAACGTCCTGACTTTC
. | many | TRBJ1-5 | TRBV7-9 | CASSFAGPQPQHF | TGTGCCAGCAGCTTTGCGGGACCTCAGCCCCAGCATTTT
. | . | TRBJ2-5 | TRBV7-2 | CASSLSSETQYF | TGTGCCAGCAGCTTATCGTCAGAGACCCAGTACTTC
. | many | TRBJ1-4 | TRBV28 | CASSLFPREVITPNEKLFF | TGTGCCAGCAGTTTATTTCCTCGAGAGGTGATAACTCCTAATGAAAAACTGTTTTTT
TRBD1 | many | TRBJ2-7 | TRBV12-3/TRBV12-4 | CASSLGQGIDEQYF | TGTGCCAGCAGTTTGGGACAGGGGATCGACGAGCAGTACTTC
. | many | TRBJ2-7 | TRBV11-2 | CASTLRQGPSYEQYF | TGTGCCAGCACCCTGAGGCAGGGTCCCTCCTACGAGCAGTACTTC
TRBD1 | many | TRBJ2-1 | TRBV7-3 | CASSSGGSYNEQFF | TGTGCCAGCAGCTCAGGGGGCTCCTACAATGAGCAGTTCTTC
. | many | TRBJ1-1 | TRBV11-2 | CASSWQVSTEAFF | TGTGCCAGCAGCTGGCAGGTCAGCACTGAAGCTTTCTTT
TRBD2 | many | TRBJ2-1 | TRBV2 | CASSEEGLAVKTYNEQFF | TGTGCCAGCAGTGAGGAGGGACTAGCGGTCAAAACCTACAATGAGCAGTTCTTC
TRBD1 | few | TRBJ1-1 | TRBV10-3 | CAINRGRDTEAFF | TGTGCCATCAACAGGGGTCGGGACACTGAAGCTTTCTTT
TRBD1 | many | TRBJ1-2 | TRBV30 | CAWSLLQGDGGYTF | TGTGCCTGGAGTCTACTACAGGGGGACGGTGGCTACACCTTC
TRBD2 | many | TRBJ2-7 | TRBV24-1 | CATSDFTRSGSYEQYF | TGTGCCACCAGTGATTTCACTAGAAGCGGGAGCTACGAGCAGTACTTC
TRBD2 | . | TRBJ2-2 | TRBV7-8 | CASSLWASGSTGELFF | TGTGCCAGCAGCTTATGGGCTAGCGGGAGCACCGGGGAGCTGTTTTTT
TRBD1 | many | TRBJ1-1 | TRBV27 | CASSRRDSYAEAFF | TGTGCCAGCAGTCGGAGGGACAGTTACGCTGAAGCTTTCTTT
TRBD1 | . | TRBJ1-5 | TRBV19 | CASRPRQGAQPQHF | TGTGCCAGTAGACCCAGACAGGGGGCCCAGCCCCAGCATTTT
TRBD2 | many | TRBJ2-7 | TRBV28 | CASRSGGYYEQYF | TGTGCCAGCAGAAGCGGGGGGTACTACGAGCAGTACTTC
. | . | TRBJ1-5 | TRBV5-1 | CASSLGGGDEQPQHF | TGCGCCAGCAGCTTGGGCGGGGGTGACGAACAGCCCCAGCATTTT
. | . | TRBJ2-1 | TRBV14 | CASSQSPFEQFF | TGTGCCAGCAGCCAATCTCCTTTTGAGCAGTTCTTC
. | many | TRBJ1-5 | TRBV3-1 | CASSHGRGPNQPQHF | TGTGCCAGCAGCCATGGGAGGGGTCCTAATCAGCCCCAGCATTTT
. | . | TRBJ1-2 | TRBV4-2 | CASSQEKGRANANYGYTF | TGTGCCAGCAGCCAAGAGAAGGGCAGGGCCAATGCTAACTATGGCTACACCTTC
TRBD2 | few | TRBJ2-3 | TRBV4-3 | CASSSESGLAPDTQYF | TGCGCCAGCAGCTCAGAGTCGGGACTAGCCCCAGATACGCAGTATTTT
. | . | TRBJ1-3 | TRBV2 | CASSDRRNSGNTIYF | TGTGCCAGCAGTGATAGAAGGAACTCTGGAAACACCATATATTTT
TRBD1 | few | TRBJ1-4 | TRBV6-1 | CASSDRESTNEKLFF | TGTGCCAGCAGCGACAGGGAATCAACTAATGAAAAACTGTTTTTT
. | . | TRBJ2-1 | TRBV3-1 | CASVDHNEQFF | TGTGCCAGCGTAGACCACAATGAGCAGTTCTTC
TRBD1 | . | TRBJ2-4 | TRBV29-1 | CSVDLWAGGKNIQYF | TGCAGCGTTGATTTGTGGGCAGGGGGCAAAAACATTCAGTACTTC
. | many | TRBJ2-7 | TRBV9 | CASSVGGHYLYEQYF | TGTGCCAGCAGCGTAGGGGGCCATTACCTCTACGAGCAGTACTTC
. | few | TRBJ1-1 | TRBV6-1 | CASSTGQWGGYTEAFF | TGTGCCAGCAGTACCGGCCAATGGGGTGGGTACACTGAAGCTTTCTTT
. | few | TRBJ2-1 | TRBV4-3 | CASSQVLADSYNEQFF | TGCGCCAGCAGCCAAGTCCTTGCGGACAGTTACAATGAGCAGTTCTTC
. | few | TRBJ2-7 | TRBV6-2/TRBV6-3 | CASIRRASDSYEQYF | TGTGCCAGCATACGGAGGGCTAGCGACTCCTACGAGCAGTACTTC
. | few | TRBJ2-2 | TRBV5-1 | CASSLGAGSGELFF | TGCGCCAGCAGCTTGGGAGCGGGTTCCGGGGAGCTGTTTTTT
. | many | TRBJ2-3 | TRBV7-9 | CASSSNTDTQYF | TGTGCCAGCAGCTCTAACACAGATACGCAGTATTTT
. | many | TRBJ2-3 | TRBV5-1 | CASSTAGEPDTQYF | TGCGCCAGCAGCACCGCAGGGGAGCCAGATACGCAGTATTTT
. | . | TRBJ2-1 | TRBV30 | CAWSGTEQFF | TGTGCCTGGAGTGGGACTGAGCAGTTCTTC
TRBD1 | . | TRBJ1-1 | TRBV7-9 | CASSLGWAGGLNTEAFF | TGTGCCAGCAGCTTAGGCTGGGCAGGGGGCCTGAACACTGAAGCTTTCTTT
. | many | TRBJ2-7 | TRBV5-1 | CASSLKGPTYEQYF | TGCGCCAGCAGCTTGAAGGGCCCCACCTACGAGCAGTACTTC
. | many | TRBJ2-1 | TRBV3-1 | CASSPNPEYNEQFF | TGTGCCAGCAGCCCTAATCCGGAATACAATGAGCAGTTCTTC
. | many | TRBJ2-1 | TRBV18 | CASSPRREQFF | TGTGCCAGCTCACCTAGACGGGAGCAGTTCTTC
. | . | TRBJ2-5 | TRBV25-1 | CASSGPQETQYF | TGTGCCAGCAGTGGCCCCCAAGAGACCCAGTACTTC
TRBD2 | many | TRBJ2-1 | TRBV6-1 | CASSDSGRAVNEQFF | TGTGCCAGCAGTGATAGCGGGAGGGCGGTTAATGAGCAGTTCTTC
. | . | TRBJ2-7 | TRBV5-4 | CASSTPDSYEQYF | TGTGCCAGCAGCACCCCTGATTCCTACGAGCAGTACTTC
TRBD1 | . | TRBJ1-6 | TRBV27 | CASTRTGAYNSPLHF | TGTGCCAGCACCCGGACAGGCGCTTATAATTCACCCCTCCACTTT
TRBD2 | . | TRBJ2-5 | TRBV10-3 | CAIRGGDGQETQYF | TGTGCCATCAGGGGGGGGGACGGCCAAGAGACCCAGTACTTC
. | few | TRBJ1-1 | TRBV14 | CASSQDLGRKAFF | TGTGCCAGCAGCCAAGATTTAGGGAGAAAAGCTTTCTTT
. | . | TRBJ1-2 | TRBV3-1 | CASSLAAGGSYGYTF | TGTGCCAGCAGCTTGGCGGCGGGGGGAAGCTATGGCTACACCTTC
. | . | TRBJ2-7 | TRBV27 | CASSSGFEQYF | TGTGCCAGCAGTTCAGGGTTCGAGCAGTACTTC
TRBD1 | few | TRBJ1-5 | TRBV6-1 | CASIPGTGDQPQHF | TGTGCCAGCATACCCGGGACAGGGGATCAGCCCCAGCATTTT
TRBD1 | few | TRBJ1-1 | TRBV24-1 | CATRSRDREGEAFF | TGTGCCACCAGGTCCCGGGACAGGGAGGGCGAAGCTTTCTTT
TRBD1 | . | TRBJ2-7 | TRBV12-3/TRBV12-4 | CASSPDRAEEQYF | TGTGCCAGCAGTCCGGACAGGGCGGAAGAGCAGTACTTC
TRBD2 | many | TRBJ2-1 | TRBV12-3/TRBV12-4 | CASSWGLAGASYNEQFF | TGTGCCAGCAGTTGGGGTCTAGCGGGAGCATCCTACAATGAGCAGTTCTTC
TRBD2 | many | TRBJ2-2 | TRBV7-2 | CASSLMSAGVSGELFF | TGTGCCAGCAGCTTAATGTCGGCGGGAGTTTCCGGGGAGCTGTTTTTT
TRBD1 | many | TRBJ2-2 | TRBV30 | CALGQVNTGELFF | TGTGCCTTGGGACAGGTGAACACCGGGGAGCTGTTTTTT
TRBD1 | . | TRBJ2-2 | TRBV7-2 | CASRTPGTANTGELFF | TGTGCCAGCAGAACGCCCGGGACAGCGAACACCGGGGAGCTGTTTTTT
. | . | TRBJ2-7 | TRBV4-1 | CASSITWPTYEQYF | TGCGCCAGCAGCATAACGTGGCCGACCTACGAGCAGTACTTC
TRBD1 | few | TRBJ1-5 | TRBV5-1 | CASSSGQGMGQPQHF | TGCGCCAGCAGCTCCGGACAGGGGATGGGTCAGCCCCAGCATTTT
. | . | TRBJ2-3 | TRBV9 | CASSVGAPTDTQYF | TGTGCCAGCAGCGTAGGGGCCCCCACAGATACGCAGTATTTT
. | many | TRBJ2-3 | TRBV29-1 | CSGWGLSTDTQYF | TGCAGCGGTTGGGGTCTCAGCACAGATACGCAGTATTTT
TRBD2 | many | TRBJ2-3 | TRBV30 | CAWGGRRDTQYF | TGTGCCTGGGGCGGGAGACGGGATACGCAGTATTTT
. | few | TRBJ2-1 | TRBV3-1 | CASSLGGPGNYNEQFF | TGTGCCAGCAGCCTTGGGGGCCCGGGAAATTACAATGAGCAGTTCTTC